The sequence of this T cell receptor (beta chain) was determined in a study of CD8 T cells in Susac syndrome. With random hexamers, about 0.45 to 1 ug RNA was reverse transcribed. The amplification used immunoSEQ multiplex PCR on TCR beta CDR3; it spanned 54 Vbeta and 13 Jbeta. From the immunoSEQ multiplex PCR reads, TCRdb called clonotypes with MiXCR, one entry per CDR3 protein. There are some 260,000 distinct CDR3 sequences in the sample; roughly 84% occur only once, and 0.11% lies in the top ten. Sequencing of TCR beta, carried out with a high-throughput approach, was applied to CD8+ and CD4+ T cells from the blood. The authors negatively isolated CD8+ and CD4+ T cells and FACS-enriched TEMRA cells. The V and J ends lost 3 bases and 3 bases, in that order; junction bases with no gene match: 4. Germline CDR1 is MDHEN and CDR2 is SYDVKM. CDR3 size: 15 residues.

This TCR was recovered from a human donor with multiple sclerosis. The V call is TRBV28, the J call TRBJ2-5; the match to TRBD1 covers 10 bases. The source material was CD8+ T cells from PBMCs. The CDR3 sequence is CASSFPGTGEETQYF. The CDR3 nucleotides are TGTGCCAGCAGTTTCCCCGGGACAGGGGAAGAGACCCAGTACTTC.